A selection of T cell receptor beta chains follows, all from one sample in a study of shared clonotypes between healthy human individuals. TCRdb's table, derived via immunoSEQ multiplex PCR, lists solely in-frame clones and lacks some. The sample lists 600,000 to 750,000 clones, 72% occurring once. Material: memory CD4+ T cells sorted from blood. These receptor sequences come from a woman aged 25 to 39 in good health. The CDR3 runs from the conserved cysteine through the conserved F or W. D genes are given only for firm matches. Only some rows state a clone size, as once, few, many or a class for expanded clones.

len: 16
abundance: .
d_gene: .
j_gene: TRBJ1-3
v_gene: TRBV28
CDR3aa: CASKGGGGSSGNTIYF
CDR3nt: TGTGCCAGCAAGGGGGGTGGGGGTTCCTCTGGAAACACCATATATTTT

len: 19
abundance: .
d_gene: TRBD2
j_gene: TRBJ2-7
v_gene: TRBV28
CDR3aa: CASSPGQATSGSWTYEQYF
CDR3nt: TGTGCCAGCAGTCCGGGACAGGCTACTAGCGGGAGTTGGACCTACGAGCAGTACTTC

len: 15
abundance: .
d_gene: TRBD1
j_gene: TRBJ2-7
v_gene: TRBV5-1
CDR3aa: CASSLRRDSSYEQYF
CDR3nt: TGCGCCAGCAGCTTGCGTCGGGACAGCTCCTACGAGCAGTACTTC

len: 15
abundance: few
d_gene: TRBD2
j_gene: TRBJ2-2
v_gene: TRBV4-2
CDR3aa: CASSQDSREGRKLFF
CDR3nt: TGTGCCAGCAGCCAAGATAGCCGGGAGGGCCGTAAGCTGTTTTTT

len: 13
abundance: once
d_gene: TRBD1
j_gene: TRBJ1-2
v_gene: TRBV5-6
CDR3aa: CASSSPGGLGYTF
CDR3nt: TGTGCCAGCAGCTCACCAGGGGGCTTGGGCTACACCTTC

len: 14
abundance: .
d_gene: .
j_gene: TRBJ2-7
v_gene: TRBV18
CDR3aa: CASSPRSAAYEQYF
CDR3nt: TGTGCCAGCTCACCACGGAGTGCCGCCTACGAGCAGTACTTC

len: 12
abundance: .
d_gene: .
j_gene: TRBJ1-1
v_gene: TRBV28
CDR3aa: CASRYGGAEAFF
CDR3nt: TGTGCCAGCAGATACGGGGGGGCCGAAGCTTTCTTT

len: 14
abundance: .
d_gene: TRBD1
j_gene: TRBJ2-5
v_gene: TRBV18
CDR3aa: CASSPGTAEETQYF
CDR3nt: TGTGCCAGCTCACCCGGGACAGCCGAAGAGACCCAGTACTTC

len: 15
abundance: .
d_gene: TRBD2
j_gene: TRBJ2-5
v_gene: TRBV7-8
CDR3aa: CASSLSGGVQETQYF
CDR3nt: TGTGCCAGCAGCTTATCGGGAGGAGTACAAGAGACCCAGTACTTC

len: 13
abundance: .
d_gene: .
j_gene: TRBJ1-2
v_gene: TRBV5-1
CDR3aa: CASRPGAGYGYTF
CDR3nt: TGCGCCAGCAGGCCGGGGGCCGGGTATGGCTACACCTTC

len: 16
abundance: .
d_gene: .
j_gene: TRBJ2-4
v_gene: TRBV27
CDR3aa: CASSSFILSTKNIQYF
CDR3nt: TGTGCCAGCAGTTCGTTTATCCTCTCTACCAAAAACATTCAGTACTTC

len: 15
abundance: few
d_gene: .
j_gene: TRBJ2-7
v_gene: TRBV5-6
CDR3aa: CASSLEVADSYEQYF
CDR3nt: TGTGCCAGCAGCTTGGAGGTAGCGGACTCTTACGAGCAGTACTTC

len: 17
abundance: once
d_gene: .
j_gene: TRBJ2-3
v_gene: TRBV11-1
CDR3aa: CASSLGSGALTADTQYF
CDR3nt: TGTGCCAGCAGCTTAGGATCGGGGGCGCTTACCGCAGATACGCAGTATTTT

len: 15
abundance: .
d_gene: .
j_gene: TRBJ1-4
v_gene: TRBV19
CDR3aa: CASSISGVTNEKLFF
CDR3nt: TGTGCCAGTAGTATTAGCGGAGTAACTAATGAAAAACTGTTTTTT

len: 16
abundance: .
d_gene: TRBD1
j_gene: TRBJ2-7
v_gene: TRBV19
CDR3aa: CASSMPPRTGAYEQYF
CDR3nt: TGTGCCAGTAGTATGCCCCCTAGGACAGGGGCCTACGAGCAGTACTTC

len: 13
abundance: .
d_gene: TRBD1
j_gene: TRBJ1-1
v_gene: TRBV2
CDR3aa: CASRGQENTEAFF
CDR3nt: TGTGCCAGCAGAGGACAGGAGAACACTGAAGCTTTCTTT

len: 16
abundance: .
d_gene: .
j_gene: TRBJ2-7
v_gene: TRBV5-8
CDR3aa: CASSLAFRGRYYEQYF
CDR3nt: TGTGCCAGCAGCTTGGCCTTCCGGGGCAGGTACTACGAGCAGTACTTC

len: 10
abundance: .
d_gene: .
j_gene: TRBJ2-1
v_gene: TRBV20-1
CDR3aa: CSARGLGQFF
CDR3nt: TGCAGTGCTAGAGGACTCGGGCAGTTCTTC

len: 12
abundance: few
d_gene: .
j_gene: TRBJ2-7
v_gene: TRBV5-1
CDR3aa: CASSSSSYEQYF
CDR3nt: TGCGCCAGCAGCTCCTCCTCCTACGAGCAGTACTTC

len: 15
abundance: many
d_gene: .
j_gene: TRBJ1-1
v_gene: TRBV11-2
CDR3aa: CASSSGRTMNTEAFF
CDR3nt: TGTGCCAGCAGCTCAGGCCGAACGATGAACACTGAAGCTTTCTTT

len: 12
abundance: .
d_gene: .
j_gene: TRBJ1-1
v_gene: TRBV7-9
CDR3aa: CASSLGVVEAFF
CDR3nt: TGTGCCAGCAGCTTAGGTGTGGTCGAAGCTTTCTTT

len: 14
abundance: .
d_gene: .
j_gene: TRBJ2-4
v_gene: TRBV29-1
CDR3aa: CSAKPDQTGNIQYF
CDR3nt: TGCAGCGCCAAACCTGACCAAACTGGGAACATTCAGTACTTC

len: 15
abundance: .
d_gene: .
j_gene: TRBJ2-3
v_gene: TRBV6-1
CDR3aa: CASSEVRAGADTQYF
CDR3nt: TGTGCCAGCAGTGAGGTCAGAGCAGGGGCAGATACGCAGTATTTT

len: 16
abundance: .
d_gene: .
j_gene: TRBJ2-2
v_gene: TRBV13
CDR3aa: CASSRRDFGNTGELFF
CDR3nt: TGTGCCAGCAGTCGACGGGACTTCGGGAACACCGGGGAGCTGTTTTTT

len: 13
abundance: many
d_gene: .
j_gene: TRBJ2-1
v_gene: TRBV19
CDR3aa: CASSMSRDNEQFF
CDR3nt: TGTGCCAGTAGTATGAGCAGGGACAATGAGCAGTTCTTC

len: 16
abundance: .
d_gene: TRBD2
j_gene: TRBJ2-2
v_gene: TRBV9
CDR3aa: CASSVGLAGVNGELFF
CDR3nt: TGTGCCAGCAGCGTAGGGCTAGCGGGAGTTAACGGGGAGCTGTTTTTT

len: 14
abundance: .
d_gene: TRBD1
j_gene: TRBJ2-7
v_gene: TRBV6-5
CDR3aa: CASSRDRGGYEQYF
CDR3nt: TGTGCCAGCAGCAGAGACAGGGGAGGCTACGAGCAGTACTTC

len: 12
abundance: .
d_gene: .
j_gene: TRBJ2-7
v_gene: TRBV29-1
CDR3aa: CSAPRGNYEQYF
CDR3nt: TGCAGCGCTCCCAGGGGCAACTACGAGCAGTACTTC

len: 15
abundance: .
d_gene: .
j_gene: TRBJ2-2
v_gene: TRBV15
CDR3aa: CATSRDSRNTGELFF
CDR3nt: TGTGCCACCAGCAGAGATTCGAGGAACACCGGGGAGCTGTTTTTT

len: 14
abundance: .
d_gene: .
j_gene: TRBJ2-7
v_gene: TRBV27
CDR3aa: CASSVTWWSYEQYF
CDR3nt: TGTGCCAGCAGTGTGACTTGGTGGTCCTACGAGCAGTACTTC

len: 15
abundance: once
d_gene: .
j_gene: TRBJ2-6
v_gene: TRBV2
CDR3aa: CASSEGRTGANVLTF
CDR3nt: TGTGCCAGCAGTGAGGGGCGGACTGGGGCCAACGTCCTGACTTTC

len: 15
abundance: .
d_gene: TRBD2
j_gene: TRBJ2-1
v_gene: TRBV4-1
CDR3aa: CASSQESSGYNEQFF
CDR3nt: TGCGCCAGCAGCCAAGAGTCTAGCGGCTACAATGAGCAGTTCTTC

len: 11
abundance: few
d_gene: TRBD1
j_gene: TRBJ1-2
v_gene: TRBV19
CDR3aa: CATTGGHGYTF
CDR3nt: TGTGCCACGACAGGGGGCCATGGCTACACCTTC

len: 11
abundance: .
d_gene: .
j_gene: TRBJ1-2
v_gene: TRBV20-1
CDR3aa: CSATPNYGYTF
CDR3nt: TGCAGTGCTACTCCTAACTATGGCTACACCTTC

len: 12
abundance: once
d_gene: .
j_gene: TRBJ1-2
v_gene: TRBV5-6
CDR3aa: CASSLDRGGYTF
CDR3nt: TGTGCCAGCAGCTTGGATAGGGGAGGCTACACCTTC

len: 15
abundance: few
d_gene: TRBD2
j_gene: TRBJ2-5
v_gene: TRBV5-1
CDR3aa: CASSFYSGREETQYF
CDR3nt: TGCGCCAGCAGCTTTTATAGCGGGCGTGAAGAGACCCAGTACTTC

len: 15
abundance: few
d_gene: TRBD1
j_gene: TRBJ2-7
v_gene: TRBV2
CDR3aa: CASSPLTGTFYEQYF
CDR3nt: TGTGCCAGCAGCCCCTTGACAGGGACATTCTACGAGCAGTACTTC

len: 12
abundance: .
d_gene: .
j_gene: TRBJ1-3
v_gene: TRBV28
CDR3aa: CASSWSGNTIYF
CDR3nt: TGTGCCAGCAGTTGGAGTGGAAACACCATATATTTT

len: 15
abundance: .
d_gene: .
j_gene: TRBJ2-7
v_gene: TRBV7-9
CDR3aa: CASSTYGLSAYEQYF
CDR3nt: TGTGCCAGCTCGACTTACGGGTTAAGCGCCTACGAGCAGTACTTC

len: 15
abundance: few
d_gene: TRBD1
j_gene: TRBJ2-1
v_gene: TRBV5-1
CDR3aa: CASSFGDRDYNEQFF
CDR3nt: TGCGCCAGCAGCTTCGGGGACAGGGACTACAATGAGCAGTTCTTC

len: 15
abundance: .
d_gene: .
j_gene: TRBJ1-5
v_gene: TRBV4-1
CDR3aa: CASSQVLTGGRAQHF
CDR3nt: TGCGCCAGCAGCCAAGTTTTGACGGGGGGTCGGGCCCAGCATTTT

len: 16
abundance: few
d_gene: .
j_gene: TRBJ2-1
v_gene: TRBV6-5
CDR3aa: CASSYKPSGSYNEQFF
CDR3nt: TGTGCCAGCAGTTACAAACCCAGCGGGTCATACAATGAGCAGTTCTTC

len: 15
abundance: once
d_gene: TRBD2
j_gene: TRBJ2-1
v_gene: TRBV7-2
CDR3aa: CASSLSGGRSGEQFF
CDR3nt: TGTGCCAGCAGCTTGTCTGGCGGGAGATCTGGTGAGCAGTTCTTC

len: 12
abundance: .
d_gene: .
j_gene: TRBJ2-7
v_gene: TRBV6-6
CDR3aa: CASSSQGGEQYF
CDR3nt: TGTGCCAGCAGTTCACAAGGGGGCGAGCAGTACTTC

len: 13
abundance: .
d_gene: .
j_gene: TRBJ1-1
v_gene: TRBV11-2
CDR3aa: CASSLIRGTEAFF
CDR3nt: TGTGCCAGCAGCCTCATCAGGGGCACTGAAGCTTTCTTT

len: 13
abundance: .
d_gene: .
j_gene: TRBJ1-4
v_gene: TRBV15
CDR3aa: CATSGRTSEKLFF
CDR3nt: TGTGCCACCAGCGGACGGACGAGTGAAAAACTGTTTTTT